This entry is about one T cell receptor (beta chain). The antigen remains undetermined. V was pared by 6 bases and J by 0 bases, with 4 bases of the junction left unmatched. This CDR3 spans 14 amino acids. Germline CDR1 MDHEN, CDR2 SYDVKM. The data derive from a study of T cells after yellow fever vaccination. Study-level information: Fractions low in cell number were prepared with SMART-Seq v4 Ultra Low Input.

By 5'RACE template switching, TCR cDNA was produced, with a universal primer site and UMIs added in the process. TCRdb analysed the 5' RACE reads with MiXCR anew, one entry per CDR3 protein. The data hold approximately 510,000 distinct CDR3 sequences, with 20% to 25% observed a single time. Study outcomes and limitations: When the response was secondary, it was weaker but reached its peak faster, day 5 versus 15. Most primary-vaccination clones recurred post-booster (approximately 96% CD4, over 70% CD8).

The sequenced sample was PBMCs, obtained roughly 20 days after the first yellow fever vaccination. The receptor's source is a man between 18 and 29 years old who received the YFV17D yellow fever vaccine. This chain uses TRBV28 with TRBJ2-7, with TRBD2 matching 8 bases. The CDR3 region has the DNA TGTGCCAGCAGGGCGGGAGGACGCTCCTACGAGCAGTACTTC. Translated: CASRAGGRSYEQYF. Supplemented by reference TRBV28 and TRBJ2-7, the full variable domain reads DVKVTQSSRYLVKRTGEKVFLECVQDMDHENMFWYRQDPGLGLRLIYFSYDVKMKEKGDIPEGYSVSREKKERFSLILESASTNQTSMYLCASRAGGRSYEQYFGPGTRLTVT.